This T cell receptor (beta chain) was sequenced for a study of graft-versus-host responses after intestinal transplantation. Study context: Transplant types were multivisceral, liver-intestinal, or isolated intestinal. Study results and caveats: Graft-donor T cell macrochimerism in patients accompanied high graft-versus-host to host-versus-graft clonal ratios in allografts. Some GvH clones appeared in ileal mucosa or blood before recipient bone marrow.

The CDR3 is made up of 15 amino acids. Looked up from germline, CDR1 is SGHRS and CDR2 is YFSETQ. Trimming removed 2 bases from V and 5 bases from J; junction bases left unmatched: 5. Sequenced by immunoSEQ multiplex PCR; TCRdb stores in-frame clones only, minus some. The sample shows 10,000 to 15,000 clones, roughly 80% of them seen only once. The sample holds a few counts of this clone. Its cognate antigen is unknown. Sequencing was performed on PBMCs, taken around 320 days after intestinal transplant. V usage is TRBV5-1 and J usage is TRBJ1-5; 9 positions match TRBD1. The receptor's source is a human patient who received an intestinal transplant, so some T cells may come from the graft donor. DNA for the CDR3: TGCGCCAGCAGCTTACAGGGGGCGCGGGATCAGCCCCAGCATTTT. Translating it yields CASSLQGARDQPQHF.